This T cell receptor beta chain stems from a study of cytomegalovirus exposure and HLA in healthy donors. This CDR3 has 13 amino acids. From germline, CDR1 is SGHTA and CDR2 FQGTGA. V was shortened by 5 bases and J by 4 bases, with 11 bases between the two germline ends. On this clone: What it binds is not known.

General study points: The productive fraction for most TCR beta V segments was about 90% or about 30% in an earlier analysis.

The PCR contained 60 Vbeta and 13 Jbeta primers. Produced via immunoSEQ multiplex PCR; TCRdb's table is partial and in-frame only. Counted here are about 97,000 clones, around 63% occurring once; the ten biggest clones make up about 4.9%. This chain uses TRBV7-3 with TRBJ1-1; D gene ambiguous. Sequencing was performed on PBMCs. The TCR originated in a human donor in good health. The CDR3 reads CASSLSPSTEAFF. Written as DNA, the CDR3 is TGTGCCAGCAGCCTCTCCCCGAGCACTGAAGCTTTCTTT.